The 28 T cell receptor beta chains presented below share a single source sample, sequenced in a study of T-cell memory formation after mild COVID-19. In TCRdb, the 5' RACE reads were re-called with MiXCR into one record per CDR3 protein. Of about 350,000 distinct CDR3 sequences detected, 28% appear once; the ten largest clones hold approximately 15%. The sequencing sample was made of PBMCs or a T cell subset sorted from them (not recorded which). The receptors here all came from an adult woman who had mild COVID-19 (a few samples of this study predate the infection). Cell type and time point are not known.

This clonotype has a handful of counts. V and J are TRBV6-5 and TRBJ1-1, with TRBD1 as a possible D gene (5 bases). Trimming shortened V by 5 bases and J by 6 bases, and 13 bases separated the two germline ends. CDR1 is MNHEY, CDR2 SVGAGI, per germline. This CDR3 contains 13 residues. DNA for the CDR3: TGTGCCAGCAGTCCCACTCGGGGGGCTGAAGCTTTCTTT. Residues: CASSPTRGAEAFF.

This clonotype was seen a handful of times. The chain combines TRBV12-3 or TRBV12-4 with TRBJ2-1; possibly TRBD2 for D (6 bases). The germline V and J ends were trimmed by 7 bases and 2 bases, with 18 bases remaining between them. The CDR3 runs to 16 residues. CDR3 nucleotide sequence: TGTGCCAGCACCTTCCTTCGGGGGAGAGCCTACAATGAGCAGTTCTTC. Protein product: CASTFLRGRAYNEQFF.

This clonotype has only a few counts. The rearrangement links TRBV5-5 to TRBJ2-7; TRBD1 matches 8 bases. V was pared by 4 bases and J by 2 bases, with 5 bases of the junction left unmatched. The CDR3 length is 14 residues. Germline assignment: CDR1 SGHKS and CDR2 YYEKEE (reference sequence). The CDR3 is CASSEWTGPYEQYF. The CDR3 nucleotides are TGTGCCAGCAGCGAATGGACAGGGCCCTACGAGCAGTACTTC.

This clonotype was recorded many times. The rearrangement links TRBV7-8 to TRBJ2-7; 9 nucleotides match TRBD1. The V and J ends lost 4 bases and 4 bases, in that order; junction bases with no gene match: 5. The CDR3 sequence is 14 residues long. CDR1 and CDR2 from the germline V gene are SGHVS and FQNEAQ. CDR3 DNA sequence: TGTGCCAGCAGCTCCGAGACAGGGGGTTACGAGCAGTACTTC. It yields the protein CASSSETGGYEQYF.

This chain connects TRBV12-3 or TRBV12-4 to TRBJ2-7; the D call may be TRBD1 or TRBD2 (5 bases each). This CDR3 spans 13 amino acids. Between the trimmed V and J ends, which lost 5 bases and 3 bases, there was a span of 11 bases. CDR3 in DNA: TGTGCCAGCAGTGCCGGGACGTACTACGAGCAGTACTTC. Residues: CASSAGTYYEQYF.

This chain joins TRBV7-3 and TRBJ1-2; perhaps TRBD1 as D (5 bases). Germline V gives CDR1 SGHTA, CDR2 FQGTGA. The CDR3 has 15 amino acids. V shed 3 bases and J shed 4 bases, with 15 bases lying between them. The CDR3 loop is CASSFGDPGAYGYTF. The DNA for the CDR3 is TGTGCCAGCAGCTTTGGGGACCCTGGGGCCTATGGCTACACCTTC.

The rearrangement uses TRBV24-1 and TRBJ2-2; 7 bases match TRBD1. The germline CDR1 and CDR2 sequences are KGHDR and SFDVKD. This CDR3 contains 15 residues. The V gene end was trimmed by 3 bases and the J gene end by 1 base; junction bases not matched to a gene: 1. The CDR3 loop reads CATSDRTGNTGELFF. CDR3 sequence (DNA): TGTGCCACCAGTGATCGGACAGGGAACACCGGGGAGCTGTTTTTT.

CDR3 in DNA: TGCAGTGCTAGGCAGGGGTCCGGTTGGGCTGAAGCTTTCTTT. Translating gives CSARQGSGWAEAFF. This rearrangement joins TRBV20-1 to TRBJ1-1; weak D call: TRBD1 (6 bases). CDR3 size: 14 residues. V lost 3 bases, J lost 6 bases, and 17 bases lay in between. The germline V gene encodes CDR1 DFQATT and CDR2 SNEGSKA (reference sequence).

This CDR3 is CATTAGGELFF. For the CDR3, the DNA is TGTGCCACCACCGCAGGCGGGGAGCTGTTTTTT. The chain links TRBV10-3 to TRBJ2-2; D ambiguous. The CDR3 has 11 amino acids. V gave up 10 bases and J gave up 7 bases, with 10 bases separating them. In germline, CDR1 is ENHRY, CDR2 SYGVKD.

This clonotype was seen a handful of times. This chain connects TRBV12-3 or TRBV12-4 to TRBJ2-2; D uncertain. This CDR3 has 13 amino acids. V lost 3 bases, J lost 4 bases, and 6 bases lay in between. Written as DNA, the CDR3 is TGTGCCAGCAGTTTTTTCCCCACCGGGGAGCTGTTTTTT. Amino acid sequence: CASSFFPTGELFF.

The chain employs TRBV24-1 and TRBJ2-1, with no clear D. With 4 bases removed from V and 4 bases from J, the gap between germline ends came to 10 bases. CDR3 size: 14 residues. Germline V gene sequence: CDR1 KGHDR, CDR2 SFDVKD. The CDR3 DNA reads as TGTGCCACCAGTGAGAGCAGACCGTACAATGAGCAGTTCTTC. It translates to CATSESRPYNEQFF.

DNA of the CDR3: TGTGCCACCAGCTCCCGCCCCCGGGACCCTTACAATGAGCAGTTCTTC. Translation gives CATSSRPRDPYNEQFF. The chain is built from TRBV15 and TRBJ2-1; D tentatively fits TRBD1 or TRBD2 (5 bases each). Germline V gene lookup returns CDR1 LNHNV and CDR2 YYDKDF (reference sequence). This CDR3 has 16 residues. V lost 5 bases, J lost 4 bases, and 18 bases lay in between.

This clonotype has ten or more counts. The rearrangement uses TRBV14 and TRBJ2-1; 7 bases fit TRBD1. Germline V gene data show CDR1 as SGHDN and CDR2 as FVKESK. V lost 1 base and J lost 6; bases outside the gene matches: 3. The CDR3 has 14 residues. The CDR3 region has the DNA TGTGCCAGCAGCCAAGGACAGGGTGTCAATGAGCAGTTCTTC. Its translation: CASSQGQGVNEQFF.

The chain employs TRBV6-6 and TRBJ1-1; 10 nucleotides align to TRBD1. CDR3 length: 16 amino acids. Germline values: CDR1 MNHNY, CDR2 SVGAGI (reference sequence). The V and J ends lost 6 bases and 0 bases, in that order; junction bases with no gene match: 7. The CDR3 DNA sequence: TGTGCCAGCAGGGATCGGGACAGGGGTTTGAACACTGAAGCTTTCTTT. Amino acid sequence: CASRDRDRGLNTEAFF.

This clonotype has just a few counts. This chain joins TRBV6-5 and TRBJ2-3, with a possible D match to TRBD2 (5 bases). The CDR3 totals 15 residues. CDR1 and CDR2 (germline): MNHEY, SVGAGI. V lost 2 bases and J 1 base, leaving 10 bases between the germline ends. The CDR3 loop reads CASSYEGKGTDTQYF. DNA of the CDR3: TGTGCCAGCAGTTACGAGGGCAAGGGCACAGATACGCAGTATTTT.

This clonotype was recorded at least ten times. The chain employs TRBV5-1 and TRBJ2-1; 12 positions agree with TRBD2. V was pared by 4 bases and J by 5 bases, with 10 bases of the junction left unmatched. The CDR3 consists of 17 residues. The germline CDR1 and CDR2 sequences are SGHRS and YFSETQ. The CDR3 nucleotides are TGCGCCAGCAGCAGAGCTCTAGCGGGGGGGCTTGACAATGAGCAGTTCTTC. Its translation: CASSRALAGGLDNEQFF.

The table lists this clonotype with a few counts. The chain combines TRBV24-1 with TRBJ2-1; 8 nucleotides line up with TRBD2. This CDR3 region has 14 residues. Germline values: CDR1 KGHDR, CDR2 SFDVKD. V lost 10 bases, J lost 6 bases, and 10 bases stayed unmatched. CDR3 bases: TGTGCCACTAGAAGCGGGAGAGGGCTCAATGAGCAGTTCTTC. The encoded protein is CATRSGRGLNEQFF.

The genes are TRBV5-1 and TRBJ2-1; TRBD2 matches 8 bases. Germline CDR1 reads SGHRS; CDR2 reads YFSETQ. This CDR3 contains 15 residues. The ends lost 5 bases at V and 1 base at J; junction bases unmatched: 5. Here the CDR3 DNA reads TGCGCCAGCAGGGGAGCGGGAGTATCCTACAATGAGCAGTTCTTC. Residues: CASRGAGVSYNEQFF. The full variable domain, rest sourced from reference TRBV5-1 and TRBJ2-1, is KAGVTQTPRYLIKTRGQQVTLSCSPISGHRSVSWYQQTPGQGLQFLFEYFSETQRNKGNFPGRFSGRQFSNSRSEMNVSTLELGDSALYLCASRGAGVSYNEQFFGPGTRLTVL.

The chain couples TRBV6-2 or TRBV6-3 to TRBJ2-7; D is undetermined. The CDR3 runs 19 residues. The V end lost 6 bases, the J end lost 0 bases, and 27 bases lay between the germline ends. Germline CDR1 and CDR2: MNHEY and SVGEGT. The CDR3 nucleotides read TGTGCCAGCAGCCCAGGACCGAAAGCAATGCCCAGCTTCTCCTACGAGCAGTACTTC. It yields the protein CASSPGPKAMPSFSYEQYF.

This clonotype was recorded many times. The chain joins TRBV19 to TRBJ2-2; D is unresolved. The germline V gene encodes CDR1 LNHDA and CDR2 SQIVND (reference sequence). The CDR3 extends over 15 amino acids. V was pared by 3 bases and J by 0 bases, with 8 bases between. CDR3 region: CASSIKTANTGELFF. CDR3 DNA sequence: TGTGCCAGTAGTATCAAAACAGCGAACACCGGGGAGCTGTTTTTT.

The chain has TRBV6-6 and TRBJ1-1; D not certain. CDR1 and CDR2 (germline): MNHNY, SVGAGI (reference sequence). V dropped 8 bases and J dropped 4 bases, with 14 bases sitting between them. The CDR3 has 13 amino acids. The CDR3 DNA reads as TGTGCCAGCCTCTCTTTCGGGGTCACTGAAGCTTTCTTT. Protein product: CASLSFGVTEAFF.

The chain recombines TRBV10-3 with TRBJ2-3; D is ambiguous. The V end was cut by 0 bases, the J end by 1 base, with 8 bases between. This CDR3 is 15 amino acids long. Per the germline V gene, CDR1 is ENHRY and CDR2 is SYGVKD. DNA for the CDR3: TGTGCCATCAGTGAGTCGATCCGAGGCACAGATACGCAGTATTTT. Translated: CAISESIRGTDTQYF.

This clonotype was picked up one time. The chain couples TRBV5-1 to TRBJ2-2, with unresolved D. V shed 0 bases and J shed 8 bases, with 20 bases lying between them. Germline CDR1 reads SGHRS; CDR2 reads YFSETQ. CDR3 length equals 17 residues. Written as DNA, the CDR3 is TGCGCCAGCAGCTTGGCTCCCGGAGCCCTACTACTAGGGGAGCTGTTTTTT. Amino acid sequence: CASSLAPGALLLGELFF.

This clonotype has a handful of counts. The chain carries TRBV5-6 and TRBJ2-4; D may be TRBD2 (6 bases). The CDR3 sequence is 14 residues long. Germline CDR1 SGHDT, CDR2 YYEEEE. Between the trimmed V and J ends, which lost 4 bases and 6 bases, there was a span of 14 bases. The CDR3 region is CASSPRTGGNIQYF. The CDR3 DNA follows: TGTGCCAGCAGCCCCCGGACCGGGGGAAACATTCAGTACTTC.

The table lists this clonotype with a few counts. The DNA for the CDR3 is TGTGCCAGCAGCAGTACAGCCATTGAGTACAATGAGCAGTTCTTC. It specifies CASSSTAIEYNEQFF. The J gene is TRBJ2-1, the V gene TRBV27; no reliable D call. Germline V gene sequence: CDR1 MNHEY, CDR2 SMNVEV (reference sequence). The CDR3 covers 15 residues. With 6 bases removed from V and 4 bases from J, the gap between germline ends came to 16 bases.

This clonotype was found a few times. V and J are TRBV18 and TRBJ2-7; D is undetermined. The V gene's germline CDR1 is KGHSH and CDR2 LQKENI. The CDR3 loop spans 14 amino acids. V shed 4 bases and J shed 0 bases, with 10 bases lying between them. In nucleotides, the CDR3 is TGTGCCAGCTCACTTGACAAAGCCTCCTACGAGCAGTACTTC. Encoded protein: CASSLDKASYEQYF.

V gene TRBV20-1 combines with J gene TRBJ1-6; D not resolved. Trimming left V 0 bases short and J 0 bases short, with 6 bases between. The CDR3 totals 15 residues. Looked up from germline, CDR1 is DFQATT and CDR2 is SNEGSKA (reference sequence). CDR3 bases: TGCAGTGCTAGAGACCGAGGCTCCTATAATTCACCCCTCCACTTT. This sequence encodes CSARDRGSYNSPLHF.

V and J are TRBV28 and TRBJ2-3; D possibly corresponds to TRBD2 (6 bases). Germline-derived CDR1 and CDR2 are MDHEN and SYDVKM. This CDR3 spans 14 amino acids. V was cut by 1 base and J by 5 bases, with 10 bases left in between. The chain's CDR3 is CASSLSGLGDTQYF. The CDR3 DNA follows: TGTGCCAGCAGTTTATCGGGACTGGGAGATACGCAGTATTTT. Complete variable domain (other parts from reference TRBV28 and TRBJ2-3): DVKVTQSSRYLVKRTGEKVFLECVQDMDHENMFWYRQDPGLGLRLIYFSYDVKMKEKGDIPEGYSVSREKKERFSLILESASTNQTSMYLCASSLSGLGDTQYFGPGTRLTVL.